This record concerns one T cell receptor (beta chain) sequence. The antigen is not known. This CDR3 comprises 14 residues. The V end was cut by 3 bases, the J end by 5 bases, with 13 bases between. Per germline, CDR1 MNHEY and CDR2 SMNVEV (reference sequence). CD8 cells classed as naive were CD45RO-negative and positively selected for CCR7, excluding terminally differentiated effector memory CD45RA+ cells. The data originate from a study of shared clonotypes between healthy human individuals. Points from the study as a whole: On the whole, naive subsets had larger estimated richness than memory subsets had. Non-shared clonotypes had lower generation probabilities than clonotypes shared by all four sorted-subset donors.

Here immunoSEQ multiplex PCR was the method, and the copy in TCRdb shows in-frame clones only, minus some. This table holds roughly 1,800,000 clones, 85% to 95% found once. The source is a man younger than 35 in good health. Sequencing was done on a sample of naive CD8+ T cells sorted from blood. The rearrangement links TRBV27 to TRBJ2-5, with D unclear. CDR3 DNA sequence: TGTGCCAGCAGTTTTTTGTGGTCTCCGGAGACCCAGTACTTC. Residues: CASSFLWSPETQYF.